The present T cell receptor (beta chain) was sequenced within a study of CD8 T cells in Susac syndrome. The overall study: Active disease was present in about 6 of the sequenced Susac syndrome patients, and remission in under 10.

Findings and caveats of the study: The CD4+ T cell repertoires that were profiled in Susac syndrome showed no clonal expansion.

The patients with Susac syndrome were individuals who fulfilled the recently defined diagnostic criteria for disease that was either definite or probable. cDNA came from roughly 0.53 to 1 ug RNA primed by random hexamers. Each CDR3 protein gets one entry after TCRdb re-called the immunoSEQ multiplex PCR reads with MiXCR. This table has about 210,000 distinct CDR3 sequences, 94% appearing once. Of note for this clonotype: The antigen is unknown.

Sample: CD4+ T cells from PBMCs. The origin of this receptor is a human donor with Susac syndrome.

CDR3: CASSRDSDESPLHF. As DNA, the CDR3 is TGTGCCAGCAGTCGGGACAGTGATGAGTCACCCCTCCACTTT. The V and J genes are TRBV6-4 and TRBJ1-6; 7 bases are a match to TRBD1. This CDR3 is 14 amino acids long. V dropped 5 bases and J dropped 10; count of bases not matched to a gene: 8. Per the germline V gene, CDR1 is MRHNA and CDR2 is SNTAGT.